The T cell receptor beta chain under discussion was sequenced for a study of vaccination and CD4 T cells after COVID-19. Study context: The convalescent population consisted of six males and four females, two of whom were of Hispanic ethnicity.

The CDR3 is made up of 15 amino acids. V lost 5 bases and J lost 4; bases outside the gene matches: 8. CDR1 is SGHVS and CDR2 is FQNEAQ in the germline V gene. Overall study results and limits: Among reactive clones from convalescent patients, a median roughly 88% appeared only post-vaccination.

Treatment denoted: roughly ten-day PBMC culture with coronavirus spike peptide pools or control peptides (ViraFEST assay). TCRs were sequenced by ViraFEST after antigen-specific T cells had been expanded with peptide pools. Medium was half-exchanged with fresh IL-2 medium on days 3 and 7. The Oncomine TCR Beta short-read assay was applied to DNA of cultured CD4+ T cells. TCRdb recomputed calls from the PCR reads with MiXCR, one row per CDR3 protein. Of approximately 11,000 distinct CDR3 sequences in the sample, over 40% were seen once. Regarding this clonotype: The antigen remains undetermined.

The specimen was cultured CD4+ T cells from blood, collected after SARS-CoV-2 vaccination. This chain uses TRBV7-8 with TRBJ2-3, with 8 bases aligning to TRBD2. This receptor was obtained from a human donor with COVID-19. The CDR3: CASSPKGLAPDTQYF. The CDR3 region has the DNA TGTGCCAGCAGCCCAAAAGGACTAGCTCCAGATACGCAGTATTTT.